This is a list of T cell receptor beta chains from one sample in a study of technical replicates of blood from several donors. Some clones are missing from TCRdb's copy, which holds only in-frame ones; the method was immunoSEQ multiplex PCR. The sample records around 80,000 clones, 90% to 95% being singletons. Input material: T cells isolated from PBMCs. Receptor source: a human donor in good health. The CDR3 runs from the conserved cysteine through the conserved F or W. A D gene is named only where the DNA matches it firmly. Not all rows give a size; the values are once, few, many and, for expanded clones, a class.

V gene	D gene	clone size	J gene	CDR3 protein	CDR3 DNA
TRBV28	TRBD1	NA	TRBJ2-3	CASSLLAGTGSTDTQYF	TGTGCCAGCAGTTTATTGGCCGGGACAGGGAGCACAGATACGCAGTATTTT
TRBV5-6	TRBD1	NA	TRBJ2-1	CASSPVGTGYYNEQFF	TGTGCCAGCAGCCCAGTAGGGACAGGGTATTACAATGAGCAGTTCTTC
TRBV4-1	TRBD2	NA	TRBJ2-5	CASSRLAGVETQYF	TGCGCCAGCAGTAGACTAGCGGGGGTTGAGACCCAGTACTTC
TRBV4-1	NA	NA	TRBJ2-7	CASSLLASAYEQYF	TGCGCCAGCAGCCTTCTAGCTTCGGCCTACGAGCAGTACTTC
TRBV2	TRBD1	few	TRBJ1-4	CASSEGTGDFF	TGTGCCAGCAGTGAAGGCACAGGGGATTTTTTT
TRBV27	NA	NA	TRBJ2-1	CASSWQGPHNEQFF	TGTGCCAGCAGTTGGCAGGGGCCCCACAATGAGCAGTTCTTC
TRBV30	NA	NA	TRBJ1-2	CAWRMGQGCPFGYGYTF	TGTGCCTGGAGAATGGGGCAGGGATGTCCATTTGGCTATGGCTACACCTTC
TRBV29-1	TRBD1	NA	TRBJ2-1	CSVDGQGVYNEQFF	TGCAGCGTGGATGGACAGGGGGTTTACAATGAGCAGTTCTTC
TRBV5-6	NA	NA	TRBJ2-7	CASSLGPTRTYEQYF	TGTGCCAGCAGCTTGGGCCCGACGAGGACCTACGAGCAGTACTTC
TRBV19	NA	NA	TRBJ1-2	CASTTQVPTLRYGYTF	TGTGCCAGTACCACACAGGTGCCGACCCTCCGTTATGGCTACACCTTC
TRBV19	TRBD1	NA	TRBJ1-4	CASSVTGGDAEKLFF	TGTGCCAGTAGTGTGACAGGGGGGGATGCTGAAAAACTGTTTTTT
TRBV20-1	NA	NA	TRBJ2-7	CSAGASYEQYF	TGCAGTGCGGGGGCGAGCTACGAGCAGTACTTC
TRBV5-3	NA	NA	TRBJ1-4	CARSRTPLVSTNEKLFF	TGTGCCAGAAGCCGTACCCCCCTAGTTTCTACTAATGAAAAACTGTTTTTT
TRBV16	TRBD2	NA	TRBJ2-3	CASSPPTSGRTTDTQYF	TGTGCCAGCAGCCCCCCGACTAGCGGGAGGACCACAGATACGCAGTATTTT
TRBV25-1	NA	NA	TRBJ2-7	CATSRGASYEQYF	TGTGCCACCAGCAGGGGGGCTTCCTACGAGCAGTACTTC
TRBV27	TRBD1	once	TRBJ2-7	CASSSTGGSLFTYEQYF	TGTGCCAGCAGTTCGACAGGGGGCAGCCTTTTCACCTACGAGCAGTACTTC
TRBV4-1	TRBD1	NA	TRBJ2-7	CASSQDGTGRYEQYF	TGCGCCAGCAGCCAAGATGGGACAGGGCGCTACGAGCAGTACTTC
TRBV28	NA	NA	TRBJ2-1	CASSLPGPLNEQFF	TGTGCCAGCAGTTTACCGGGTCCCTTAAATGAGCAGTTCTTC
TRBV28	TRBD2	NA	TRBJ2-3	CASTPMSGTKSTDTQYF	TGTGCCAGCACCCCCATGTCGGGGACTAAGTCCACAGATACGCAGTATTTT
TRBV13	NA	NA	TRBJ2-1	CASSYKSESSYNEQFF	TGTGCCAGCAGCTACAAGAGCGAAAGCTCCTACAATGAGCAGTTCTTC
TRBV5-5	NA	NA	TRBJ2-2	CASSLALTVNTGELFF	TGTGCCAGCAGCTTGGCTTTGACAGTGAACACCGGGGAGCTGTTTTTT
TRBV28	TRBD2	NA	TRBJ2-1	CASSLGWAGDYNEQFF	TGTGCCAGCAGTTTAGGTTGGGCGGGAGACTACAATGAGCAGTTCTTC
TRBV6-4	NA	NA	TRBJ1-1	CASRQTGGRAFF	TGTGCCAGCAGACAGACAGGTGGTCGAGCTTTCTTT
TRBV19	TRBD1	NA	TRBJ1-2	CASSSIRDRGNWGAF	TGTGCCAGTAGTTCAATCCGGGACAGGGGAAATTGGGGCGCCTTC
TRBV9	NA	NA	TRBJ2-1	CASSVAALYNEQFF	TGTGCCAGCAGCGTAGCAGCGTTGTACAATGAGCAGTTCTTC
TRBV9	TRBD1	NA	TRBJ2-7	CASSAGWTGGPYEQYF	TGTGCCAGCAGCGCCGGCTGGACAGGGGGCCCCTACGAGCAGTACTTC
TRBV6-5	NA	NA	TRBJ1-6	CASSYGGSLHF	TGTGCCAGCAGTTACGGGGGGTCCCTCCACTTT
TRBV12-5	TRBD2	NA	TRBJ2-7	CASGLGTSGGAGEQYF	TGTGCTAGTGGTTTGGGGACTAGCGGGGGGGCGGGTGAGCAGTACTTC
TRBV5-1	NA	NA	TRBJ1-1	CASSLRPRELKAFF	TGCGCCAGCAGCCTACGACCCAGGGAATTGAAAGCTTTCTTT
TRBV2	TRBD1	once	TRBJ2-5	CASRDRDRETQYF	TGTGCCAGCCGGGACAGGGATCGGGAGACCCAGTACTTC
TRBV7-9	NA	NA	TRBJ1-2	CASSLAWGLGGYTF	TGTGCCAGCAGCTTAGCGTGGGGGCTCGGCGGCTACACCTTC
TRBV30	NA	NA	TRBJ1-5	CAWSVARSFGQPQHF	TGTGCCTGGAGTGTCGCCAGATCGTTTGGCCAGCCCCAGCATTTT
TRBV9	TRBD2	NA	TRBJ2-1	CASSVGGLAGLHEQFF	TGTGCCAGCAGCGTAGGGGGGCTAGCGGGATTACATGAGCAGTTCTTC
TRBV4-2	NA	NA	TRBJ2-6	CASSPSPVQGGANVLTF	TGTGCCAGCAGCCCCTCCCCCGTACAGGGTGGGGCCAACGTCCTGACTTTC
TRBV4-1	NA	NA	TRBJ2-1	CASSLGSVEEQFF	TGCGCCAGCAGCCTTGGGAGCGTGGAAGAGCAGTTCTTC
TRBV9	NA	NA	TRBJ2-3	CASSVWGVEADTQYF	TGTGCCAGCAGCGTATGGGGCGTTGAGGCGGATACGCAGTATTTT
TRBV7-2	TRBD1	NA	TRBJ1-5	CASSLGGDRGFNQPQHF	TGTGCCAGCAGCTTAGGAGGCGACAGGGGATTCAATCAGCCCCAGCATTTT
TRBV19	NA	once	TRBJ2-5	CASSIDDGRAGKETQYF	TGTGCCAGTAGTATAGATGATGGGCGGGCGGGGAAAGAGACCCAGTACTTC
TRBV5-4	NA	NA	TRBJ2-1	CASSFGRGGPGGYNEQFF	TGTGCCAGCAGCTTTGGCCGAGGTGGCCCAGGGGGGTACAATGAGCAGTTCTTC
TRBV4-1	NA	NA	TRBJ1-2	CASSQALYSGYTF	TGCGCCAGCAGCCAAGCTCTCTACTCAGGCTACACCTTC
TRBV5-6	NA	NA	TRBJ2-1	CASSLPSGNEQFF	TGTGCCAGCAGCCTTCCCTCCGGGAATGAGCAGTTCTTC
TRBV14	NA	NA	TRBJ1-1	CASSQVVAYTEAFF	TGTGCCAGCAGCCAGGTCGTCGCGTACACTGAAGCTTTCTTT
TRBV9	NA	NA	TRBJ1-4	CASSVAGATNEKLFF	TGTGCCAGCAGCGTAGCGGGTGCAACTAATGAAAAACTGTTTTTT
TRBV7-6	TRBD2	NA	TRBJ2-1	CASSPGGGREQFF	TGTGCCAGCAGCCCCGGCGGGGGGCGGGAGCAGTTCTTC
TRBV13	NA	NA	TRBJ1-1	CASSWNTQGNTEAFF	TGTGCCAGCAGCTGGAACACGCAGGGCAACACTGAAGCTTTCTTT
TRBV7-9	NA	NA	TRBJ2-5	CASSLPSGETQYF	TGTGCCAGCAGCTTGCCTAGTGGGGAGACCCAGTACTTC
TRBV6-5	TRBD2	NA	TRBJ2-2	CASSYGAGGPTGELFF	TGTGCCAGCAGTTACGGAGCGGGAGGGCCGACCGGGGAGCTGTTTTTT